Following are 25 T cell receptor beta chains from one sample sequenced in a study of cytomegalovirus exposure and HLA in healthy donors. The PCR contained 60 Vbeta and 13 Jbeta primers. The assay was immunoSEQ multiplex PCR, and TCRdb's table has in-frame clones only and misses some. This sample has roughly 190,000 clones, with roughly 77% found just once. Sequencing input: PBMCs. The source is a woman aged 30 to 39 in good health and CMV-seropositive.

This clone has more than one count but fewer than ten. The chain has TRBV14 and TRBJ2-5; 13 bases agree with TRBD2. The germline CDR1 and CDR2 sequences are SGHDN and FVKESK. This CDR3 region has 16 residues. With 4 bases clipped from V and 5 bases from J, the junction kept 7 bases outside the gene matches. CDR3: CASSRRLAGGFETQYF. In DNA, the CDR3 is TGTGCCAGCAGCCGGCGACTAGCGGGAGGTTTTGAGACCCAGTACTTC.

V and J are TRBV11-2 and TRBJ2-1; maybe TRBD2 (5 bases). The CDR3 consists of 14 residues. The V and J ends lost 5 bases and 6 bases respectively, with 14 bases between them. Germline V gene lookup returns CDR1 SGHAT and CDR2 FQNNGV. The CDR3 nucleotides are TGTGCCAGCAGCGATGAGTGGCTAGCCAATGAGCAGTTCTTC. Translated, it gives CASSDEWLANEQFF.

The rearrangement links TRBV6-5 to TRBJ1-5; TRBD1 is a possible D gene (6 bases). Germline CDR1 and CDR2: MNHEY and SVGAGI. The ends were cut back, 4 bases at V and 0 bases at J, with 13 bases in the middle. This CDR3 comprises 16 residues. The CDR3, as DNA: TGTGCCAGCAGTTCGCCAGGACAGTATAGCAATCAGCCCCAGCATTTT. It codes for CASSSPGQYSNQPQHF.

V usage is TRBV28 and J usage is TRBJ2-1, with D maybe TRBD2 (5 bases). V gave up 3 bases and J gave up 8 bases, with 14 bases separating them. CDR1 and CDR2 (germline): MDHEN, SYDVKM. The CDR3 runs to 14 residues. The CDR3 DNA reads TGTGCCAGCAGTTTTGAGGTGGCGGGCCATGAGCAGTTCTTC. Encoded protein: CASSFEVAGHEQFF. Full variable domain (rest looked up from reference TRBV28 and TRBJ2-1): DVKVTQSSRYLVKRTGEKVFLECVQDMDHENMFWYRQDPGLGLRLIYFSYDVKMKEKGDIPEGYSVSREKKERFSLILESASTNQTSMYLCASSFEVAGHEQFFGPGTRLTVL.

V usage is TRBV19 and J usage is TRBJ2-7; 11 bases agree with TRBD1. Looked up from germline, CDR1 is LNHDA and CDR2 is SQIVND (reference sequence). The CDR3 consists of 15 residues. Trimming cost V 5 bases and J 3 bases; bases outside gene matches: 6. CDR3 protein: CASSASGTGGYEQYF. The CDR3 DNA follows: TGTGCCAGTAGTGCTTCCGGGACAGGGGGCTACGAGCAGTACTTC.

As to this clone: Distinct nucleotide sequences in the sample also encode this CDR3. The chain couples TRBV5-1 to TRBJ1-2; no clear D. CDR1 and CDR2 from the germline V gene are SGHRS and YFSETQ. Trimming pared 5 bases from V and 4 bases from J, leaving 18 bases between. The length of the CDR3 is 15 residues. The CDR3 sequence is CASSTTTGSLYGYTF. CDR3 in DNA: TGCGCCAGCAGTACTACGACCGGGTCCCTCTATGGCTACACCTTC.

This clone was detected only a few times. The chain carries TRBV6-5 and TRBJ2-1; D is possibly TRBD2 (6 bases). The germline V and J ends were trimmed by 6 bases and 10 bases, with 10 bases remaining between them. Germline V gives CDR1 MNHEY, CDR2 SVGAGI. The CDR3 contains 11 residues. The CDR3 nucleotides read TGTGCCAGCAGCCTTGGACTAGAGCAGTTCTTC. This sequence encodes CASSLGLEQFF.

The genes are TRBV7-9 and TRBJ2-3, with 8 bases identical to TRBD2. Losses at the gene ends were 2 bases for V and 4 bases for J; bases not matched to a gene: 8. This CDR3 has 16 amino acids. The germline gives CDR1 SEHNR, CDR2 FQNEAQ (reference sequence). Here the CDR3 DNA reads TGTGCCAGCAGCTTACGGACTAGCTTGGCGGCAGATACGCAGTATTTT. It specifies CASSLRTSLAADTQYF.

The genes are TRBV25-1 and TRBJ2-5, with unresolved D. V was trimmed by 8 bases and J by 4 bases, leaving 11 bases between them. Germline CDR1 MGHDK, CDR2 SYGVNS. The CDR3 extends over 12 amino acids. In DNA, the CDR3 is TGTGCCAGCGAGGAGAACATAGAGACCCAGTACTTC. This sequence encodes CASEENIETQYF. Filled out from reference TRBV25-1 and TRBJ2-5, the complete variable domain reads EADIYQTPRYLVIGTGKKITLECSQTMGHDKMYWYQQDPGMELHLIHYSYGVNSTEKGDLSSESTVSRIRTEHFPLTLESARPSHTSQYLCASEENIETQYFGPGTRLLVL.

In its sample, this clone was seen a few times. The chain uses TRBV11-2 and TRBJ2-5; 8 positions match TRBD1. J gave up 4 bases and V 5 bases, and 9 bases lay outside the gene matches. Germline V gene data show CDR1 as SGHAT and CDR2 as FQNNGV. The CDR3 has 15 residues. The CDR3 coding sequence is TGTGCCAGCAGCCCGACGCTGGGGACAGGAGAGACCCAGTACTTC. This encodes CASSPTLGTGETQYF.

This clone was counted only a few times. This chain connects TRBV5-1 to TRBJ2-3; possibly TRBD2 for D (6 bases). Trimming shortened V by 4 bases and J by 0 bases, and 9 bases separated the two germline ends. This CDR3 region has 14 residues. Germline V gene lookup returns CDR1 SGHRS and CDR2 YFSETQ. The CDR3 region is CASSLTRSTDTQYF. The CDR3 region has the DNA TGCGCCAGCAGCCTGACTAGGAGCACAGATACGCAGTATTTT.

Comments on this clone: The identical CDR3 is also encoded by other nucleotide sequences in the sample. The chain links TRBV5-1 to TRBJ1-5, with D possibly TRBD1 on 5 matching bases. Germline CDR1 and CDR2: SGHRS and YFSETQ. The CDR3 totals 14 residues. The V end lost 5 bases, the J end lost 1 base, and 10 bases lay between the germline ends. The CDR3 is CASSWRDSNQPQHF. CDR3 nucleotide sequence: TGCGCCAGCAGTTGGAGGGACAGCAATCAGCCCCAGCATTTT.

This chain joins TRBV6-1 and TRBJ2-1; D is undetermined. V lost 4 bases and J 10 bases, leaving 11 bases between the germline ends. The CDR3 covers 12 residues. CDR1 is MNHNS, CDR2 SASEGT, per germline. The CDR3 spells CASSGLLREQFF. The CDR3 DNA reads as TGTGCCAGCAGTGGACTCCTTAGGGAGCAGTTCTTC.

This clone was observed a single time. Other DNA sequences in this sample translate to the same CDR3. The V and J genes are TRBV28 and TRBJ1-1, with no clear D. Trimming shortened V by 2 bases and J by 6 bases, and 7 bases separated the two germline ends. The length of the CDR3 is 12 residues. The germline V gene has CDR1 MDHEN and CDR2 SYDVKM. The CDR3, as DNA: TGTGCCAGCAGTTTAAGTGGAGCTGAAGCTTTCTTT. Protein: CASSLSGAEAFF.

This chain joins TRBV5-1 and TRBJ2-1; TRBD2 agrees at 8 bases. The CDR3 is made up of 14 amino acids. CDR1 SGHRS and CDR2 YFSETQ come from the germline V gene. V lost 1 base, J lost 6 bases, and 3 bases stayed unmatched. The CDR3 bases are TGCGCCAGCAGCTTGACAGGGACTAGCAATGAGCAGTTCTTC. Its protein product is CASSLTGTSNEQFF.

The chain combines TRBV28 with TRBJ2-7, with TRBD1 identical over 10 bases. Germline-derived CDR1 and CDR2 are MDHEN and SYDVKM. This CDR3 spans 18 amino acids. Trimming cost V 6 bases and J 5 bases; bases outside gene matches: 19. As DNA, the CDR3 is TGTGCCAGCAGAGATCCGGGACAGGGGAAGCCGGGTAAGGACGAGCAGTACTTC. This translates into CASRDPGQGKPGKDEQYF.

The V and J genes are TRBV2 and TRBJ2-3, with TRBD1 matching 7 bases. The ends lost 6 bases at V and 5 bases at J; junction bases unmatched: 5. The germline V gene encodes CDR1 SNHLY and CDR2 FYNNEI. The CDR3 has 13 amino acids. The CDR3 is CASRRQGVDTQYF. CDR3 DNA sequence: TGTGCCAGCAGGCGGCAGGGGGTAGATACGCAGTATTTT. The whole variable domain, remainder taken from reference TRBV2 and TRBJ2-3, is EPEVTQTPSHQVTQMGQEVILRCVPISNHLYFYWYRQILGQKVEFLVSFYNNEISEKSEIFDDQFSVERPDGSNFTLKIRSTKLEDSAMYFCASRRQGVDTQYFGPGTRLTVL.

This clone was recorded only once. The chain couples TRBV7-9 to TRBJ2-5, with TRBD1 identical over 9 bases. Looked up from germline, CDR1 is SEHNR and CDR2 is FQNEAQ (reference sequence). Trimming removed 5 bases from V and 5 bases from J; junction bases left unmatched: 6. This CDR3 comprises 14 residues. The CDR3 DNA reads TGTGCCAGCAGCCACTTCGACAGGGGGGAGACCCAGTACTTC. This codes for CASSHFDRGETQYF.

This chain uses TRBV19 with TRBJ2-5; 12 nucleotides match TRBD2. The J call is doubtful: the DNA matches TRBJ2-7 better. This CDR3 is 15 amino acids long. Germline lookup yields CDR1 LNHDA and CDR2 SQIVND (reference sequence). The CDR3 nucleotides read TGTGCCAGTAGTCAGACTAGCGGGAGACTCTACGAGCAGTACTTC. Translation gives CASSQTSGRLYEQYF.

V and J are TRBV27 and TRBJ2-7, with 7 positions matching TRBD1. V was pared by 0 bases and J by 4 bases, with 6 bases of the junction left unmatched. This CDR3 region has 15 residues. Germline-derived CDR1 and CDR2 are MNHEY and SMNVEV (reference sequence). The CDR3 spells CASSLSPNRGYEQYF. CDR3 coding DNA: TGTGCCAGCAGTTTATCGCCCAACAGGGGATACGAGCAGTACTTC.

This clone was picked up one time. The V gene is TRBV28, the J gene TRBJ1-2, with 7 nucleotides matching TRBD1. The CDR3 runs 16 residues. The junction had 18 bases not matched to a gene; V was cut back by 6 bases and J by 8 bases. Germline CDR1 is MDHEN and CDR2 is SYDVKM. CDR3 amino acids: CASSSYSTGTRWGYTF. The CDR3 DNA is TGTGCCAGCAGCTCTTACTCGACAGGGACCAGGTGGGGCTACACCTTC.

A single count supports this clone. The V and J genes are TRBV28 and TRBJ2-7, with TRBD2 matching over 8 bases. Trimming took 7 bases from V and 0 from J; bases not matched to a gene: 8. Germline assignment: CDR1 MDHEN and CDR2 SYDVKM. The CDR3 has 15 amino acids. The CDR3 DNA sequence: TGTGCCAGCACCGACCCCGGGACTAGCTCCTACGAGCAGTACTTC. Its protein product is CASTDPGTSSYEQYF.

This sequence joins TRBV6-5 and TRBJ2-5, with 7 bases matching TRBD1. The CDR3 is made up of 15 amino acids. CDR1 is MNHEY and CDR2 is SVGAGI in the germline V gene. Trimming cost V 5 bases and J 4 bases; bases outside gene matches: 10. The CDR3 DNA sequence: TGTGCCAGCAGTCCAGGGGGTTCGGGTCGAGAGACCCAGTACTTC. Protein product: CASSPGGSGRETQYF.

The chain uses TRBV11-2 and TRBJ2-2; no clear D gene. CDR3 length: 13 residues. Trimming left V 6 bases short and J 7 bases short, with 12 bases between. Germline assignment: CDR1 SGHAT and CDR2 FQNNGV. CDR3 DNA sequence: TGTGCCAGCAGTCTTTTAGTAGTCGGGGAGCTGTTTTTT. Its translation: CASSLLVVGELFF.

This clone has only a few counts. The rearrangement joins TRBV15 to TRBJ2-7, with TRBD2 matching 8 bases. Per the germline V gene, CDR1 is LNHNV and CDR2 is YYDKDF (reference sequence). After removal of 9 bases from V and 1 base from J, the junction contained 5 bases not matched to a gene. CDR3 length equals 13 residues. CDR3 in amino acids: CATGLDSSYEQYF. CDR3 nucleotide sequence: TGTGCCACGGGACTAGACAGTTCCTACGAGCAGTACTTC.